The T cell receptor (beta chain) under discussion was sequenced for a study of human CD8 memory T cell subsets. Study results and caveats: Chao1 was used to estimate diversity, and its estimates suggested stem-like memory T cells were more diverse than precursor exhausted T cells. The T cell repertoires of the stem-like memory and precursor exhausted subsets exhibited minimal overlap with one another.

CDR1 and CDR2 from the germline V gene are SGDLS and YYNGEE. The CDR3 consists of 15 residues. Preparation of the TCR beta libraries relied on UMI-labeled 5' RACE. TCRdb reprocessed the 5' RACE reads and reports one entry per CDR3 protein, with no DNA. The sample has 5,000 to 7,500 distinct CDR3 sequences. Enriched by negative magnetic separation, total CD8+ T cells were obtained. Details on this clonotype: Antigen specificity is unknown.

The sample consisted of CD8+ effector memory T cells (TEM) sorted from PBMCs. Subset defined: effector memory CD8 T cells, CCR7- CD45RO+ CD95+. The V call is TRBV9, the J call TRBJ2-3; TCRdb's D call, TRBD2, is unchecked because there is no DNA. The sequence came from a human donor in good health. The CDR3 sequence: CASSVESGRTDTQYF.